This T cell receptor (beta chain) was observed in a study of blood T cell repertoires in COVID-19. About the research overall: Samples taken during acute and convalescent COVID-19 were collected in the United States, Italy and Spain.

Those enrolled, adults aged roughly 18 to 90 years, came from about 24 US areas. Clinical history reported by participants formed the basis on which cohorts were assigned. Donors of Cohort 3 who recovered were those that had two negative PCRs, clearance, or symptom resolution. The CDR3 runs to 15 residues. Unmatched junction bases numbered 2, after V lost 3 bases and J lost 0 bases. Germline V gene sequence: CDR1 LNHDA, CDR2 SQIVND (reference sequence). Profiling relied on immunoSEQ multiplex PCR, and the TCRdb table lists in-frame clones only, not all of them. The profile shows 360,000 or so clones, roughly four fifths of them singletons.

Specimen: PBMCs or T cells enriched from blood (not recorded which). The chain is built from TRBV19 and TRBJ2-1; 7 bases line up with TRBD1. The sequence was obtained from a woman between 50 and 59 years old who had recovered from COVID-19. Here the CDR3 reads CASSIWDSSYNEQFF. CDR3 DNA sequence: TGTGCCAGTAGTATCTGGGACAGCTCCTACAATGAGCAGTTCTTC.